The rows below give T cell receptor beta chains drawn from one sample of a study of cytomegalovirus exposure and HLA in healthy donors. This table comes from immunoSEQ multiplex PCR, and its TCRdb copy is limited to in-frame clones, with some not included. The sample consists of 150,000 or so clones, roughly four fifths of them appearing once. Specimen: PBMCs. These receptors were collected from a man aged 40-49 years in good health and CMV-seronegative. Each CDR3 is given with its conserved first and last residue. Fields, in order: clone size, D gene, J gene, V gene, CDR3 DNA, CDR3 protein. The D gene is left open where the match is weak. Rows give clone size only sometimes, using once, few, many, or a class for an expanded clone.

clone size: once
D gene: TRBD1
J gene: TRBJ1-3
V gene: TRBV2
CDR3 DNA: TGTGCCAGCAGTGAAGCGGGCACAGGGGCGACGTGGAGCTCTGGAAACACCATATATTTT
CDR3 protein: CASSEAGTGATWSSGNTIYF

clone size: few
D gene: TRBD2
J gene: TRBJ2-7
V gene: TRBV6-6
CDR3 DNA: TGTGCCAGCAATAGCGGGGGGGCCTACGAGCAGTACTTC
CDR3 protein: CASNSGGAYEQYF

clone size: .
D gene: TRBD1
J gene: TRBJ2-3
V gene: TRBV5-1
CDR3 DNA: TGCGCCAGCAGCCTTACCCCAGACAGGGGGGCGGATACGCAGTATTTT
CDR3 protein: CASSLTPDRGADTQYF

clone size: .
D gene: TRBD1
J gene: TRBJ2-2
V gene: TRBV18
CDR3 DNA: TGTGCCAGCTCACCCCAGGGGGCTACGAACACCGGGGAGCTGTTTTTT
CDR3 protein: CASSPQGATNTGELFF

clone size: .
D gene: .
J gene: TRBJ1-4
V gene: TRBV10-2
CDR3 DNA: TGCGCCAGCAGTGAAGGACAGACTTATGAAAAACTGTTTTTT
CDR3 protein: CASSEGQTYEKLFF

clone size: .
D gene: .
J gene: TRBJ2-5
V gene: TRBV6-5
CDR3 DNA: TGTGCCAGCAGTTACGGGTTCGGGGAGACCCAGTACTTC
CDR3 protein: CASSYGFGETQYF

clone size: once
D gene: TRBD2
J gene: TRBJ2-7
V gene: TRBV4-2
CDR3 DNA: TGTGCCAGCAGCCAAGGATTACTAGCGGGAGGGCCCCCCGAGCAGTACTTC
CDR3 protein: CASSQGLLAGGPPEQYF

clone size: .
D gene: TRBD2
J gene: TRBJ2-1
V gene: TRBV5-5
CDR3 DNA: TGTGCCAGCAGCTTTGGACTAGCCGGGGTGAGGCATGAGCAGTTCTTC
CDR3 protein: CASSFGLAGVRHEQFF

clone size: .
D gene: TRBD2
J gene: TRBJ2-1
V gene: TRBV27
CDR3 DNA: TGTGCCAGCAGCCGACTAGCGGGGGCCTACAATGAGCAGTTCTTC
CDR3 protein: CASSRLAGAYNEQFF

clone size: .
D gene: .
J gene: TRBJ1-1
V gene: TRBV7-8
CDR3 DNA: TGTGCCAGCAGCCCCAGTCGTGGCGGGGGCCTTGAAGCTTTCTTT
CDR3 protein: CASSPSRGGGLEAFF

clone size: .
D gene: .
J gene: TRBJ1-2
V gene: TRBV19
CDR3 DNA: TGTGCCAGTAGTATTGGTCCAGGGCGCCCATACGGCTACACCTTC
CDR3 protein: CASSIGPGRPYGYTF

clone size: .
D gene: .
J gene: TRBJ1-1
V gene: TRBV7-3
CDR3 DNA: TGTGCCAGCAGCTTATTGGGGGCTGAGGAAGCTTTCTTT
CDR3 protein: CASSLLGAEEAFF

clone size: few
D gene: .
J gene: TRBJ1-4
V gene: TRBV4-2
CDR3 DNA: TGTGCCAGCAGCCAATGGGGGACGGGAGGGGAAAAACTGTTTTTT
CDR3 protein: CASSQWGTGGEKLFF

clone size: few
D gene: TRBD1
J gene: TRBJ1-5
V gene: TRBV19
CDR3 DNA: TGTGCCAGTAGTATAGATCCATGGCGACGGACAGGTCAAGATAGCAATCAGCCCCAGCATTTT
CDR3 protein: CASSIDPWRRTGQDSNQPQHF

clone size: .
D gene: TRBD2
J gene: TRBJ2-2
V gene: TRBV6-6
CDR3 DNA: TGTGCCAGCTTACTAGCGGGAGTAAGGGAGCTGTTCTTT
CDR3 protein: CASLLAGVRELFF

clone size: .
D gene: .
J gene: TRBJ1-5
V gene: TRBV2
CDR3 DNA: TGTGCCAGCCTAAGGGGCGGCAATCAGCCCCAGCATTTT
CDR3 protein: CASLRGGNQPQHF

clone size: .
D gene: TRBD1
J gene: TRBJ1-1
V gene: TRBV5-6
CDR3 DNA: TGTGCCAGCAGCTTGGCCCGGGCCAGGGGGTTGAACACTGAAGCTTTCTTT
CDR3 protein: CASSLARARGLNTEAFF

clone size: .
D gene: TRBD1
J gene: TRBJ2-1
V gene: TRBV18
CDR3 DNA: TGTGCCAGCTCCCGGGACAGCTCTAAGGATGAGCAGTTCTTC
CDR3 protein: CASSRDSSKDEQFF

clone size: .
D gene: TRBD1
J gene: TRBJ2-3
V gene: TRBV4-1
CDR3 DNA: TGCGCCAGCAGCCGAGGACAGGGGAGATTAGTAGATACGCAGTATTTT
CDR3 protein: CASSRGQGRLVDTQYF

clone size: .
D gene: .
J gene: TRBJ1-1
V gene: TRBV27
CDR3 DNA: TGTGCCAGCAGTCGCCCGGGGACTGAAGCTTTCTTT
CDR3 protein: CASSRPGTEAFF

clone size: few
D gene: TRBD1
J gene: TRBJ1-1
V gene: TRBV11-2
CDR3 DNA: TGTGCCAGCAGCAAGACAGGGGAGAGGAACACTGAAGCTTTCTTT
CDR3 protein: CASSKTGERNTEAFF

clone size: .
D gene: TRBD1
J gene: TRBJ1-2
V gene: TRBV19
CDR3 DNA: TGTGCCAGTAGTAAGACAGGGGGCCGGTATGGCTACACCTTC
CDR3 protein: CASSKTGGRYGYTF

clone size: .
D gene: .
J gene: TRBJ2-1
V gene: TRBV6-6
CDR3 DNA: TGTGCCAGCAGTTACCGACTAGACAATGAGCAGTTCTTC
CDR3 protein: CASSYRLDNEQFF

clone size: .
D gene: .
J gene: TRBJ1-5
V gene: TRBV19
CDR3 DNA: TGTGCCAGTAGTACCGACATTAGGAGCAGGGGTCTCAATCAGCCCCAGCATTTT
CDR3 protein: CASSTDIRSRGLNQPQHF

clone size: .
D gene: TRBD1
J gene: TRBJ2-1
V gene: TRBV7-3
CDR3 DNA: TGTGCCAGCGGGACAGGGGATTTCAATGAGCAGTTCTTC
CDR3 protein: CASGTGDFNEQFF

clone size: .
D gene: .
J gene: TRBJ1-1
V gene: TRBV29-1
CDR3 DNA: TGCAGCGTAGATCAGGGTGGCACTGAAGCTTTCTTT
CDR3 protein: CSVDQGGTEAFF

clone size: .
D gene: TRBD2
J gene: TRBJ2-1
V gene: TRBV19
CDR3 DNA: TGTGCCAGTAGGGGACTAGCGGGCTACAATGAGCAGTTCTTC
CDR3 protein: CASRGLAGYNEQFF

clone size: .
D gene: TRBD2
J gene: TRBJ2-1
V gene: TRBV6-1
CDR3 DNA: TGTGCCAGCACTCTGACTAGCGGGAGTAGTAATGAGCAGTTCTTC
CDR3 protein: CASTLTSGSSNEQFF

clone size: .
D gene: .
J gene: TRBJ2-6
V gene: TRBV29-1
CDR3 DNA: TGCAGCGTTGCAGGGTCCCTCTCTGGGGCCAACGGCCTGACTTTC
CDR3 protein: CSVAGSLSGANGLTF

clone size: .
D gene: TRBD1
J gene: TRBJ2-3
V gene: TRBV7-9
CDR3 DNA: TGTGCCAGCAGCAGAGACAGGGTTGGGGAAGATACGCAGTATTTT
CDR3 protein: CASSRDRVGEDTQYF

clone size: .
D gene: .
J gene: TRBJ1-1
V gene: TRBV27
CDR3 DNA: TGTGCCAGCAGTTTATGGGGCAGTATGAACACTGAAGCTTTCTTT
CDR3 protein: CASSLWGSMNTEAFF

clone size: .
D gene: .
J gene: TRBJ2-3
V gene: TRBV27
CDR3 DNA: TGTGCCAGCAGTCCACATCAGTCCCCAGATACGCAGTATTTT
CDR3 protein: CASSPHQSPDTQYF

clone size: .
D gene: .
J gene: TRBJ1-6
V gene: TRBV7-3
CDR3 DNA: TGTGCCAGCAGCTTAACAGGGGGATCACCCCTCCACTTT
CDR3 protein: CASSLTGGSPLHF

clone size: .
D gene: .
J gene: TRBJ1-2
V gene: TRBV6-4
CDR3 DNA: TGTGCCAGCAGGGCGGGACTGTATGGCTACACCTTC
CDR3 protein: CASRAGLYGYTF

clone size: .
D gene: .
J gene: TRBJ1-2
V gene: TRBV5-1
CDR3 DNA: TGCGCCAGCAGCCCAGGACAGAGCTATGGCTACACCTTC
CDR3 protein: CASSPGQSYGYTF

clone size: .
D gene: .
J gene: TRBJ2-4
V gene: TRBV5-6
CDR3 DNA: TGTGCCAGCAGCTTGGGGGACACTCAAAACATTCAGTACTTC
CDR3 protein: CASSLGDTQNIQYF

clone size: .
D gene: .
J gene: TRBJ1-5
V gene: TRBV4-1
CDR3 DNA: TGCGCCAGCAGCCCCGACAGTATCGGCAATCAGCCCCAGCATTTT
CDR3 protein: CASSPDSIGNQPQHF

clone size: .
D gene: .
J gene: TRBJ1-2
V gene: TRBV9
CDR3 DNA: TGTGCCAGCAGAACAGATGGCTACACCTTC
CDR3 protein: CASRTDGYTF

clone size: .
D gene: TRBD1
J gene: TRBJ1-2
V gene: TRBV7-9
CDR3 DNA: TGTGCCAGCAGCCCCCGGGACAGGGGGCGCGATGGCTACACCTTC
CDR3 protein: CASSPRDRGRDGYTF

clone size: .
D gene: .
J gene: TRBJ1-4
V gene: TRBV30
CDR3 DNA: TGTGCCTGGATGGAGGGAACTAATGAAAAACTGTTTTTT
CDR3 protein: CAWMEGTNEKLFF

clone size: once
D gene: .
J gene: TRBJ2-7
V gene: TRBV28
CDR3 DNA: TGTGCCAGCAGTTTAAGTCCGACCCGGGAAGCTTACTACGAGCAGTACTTC
CDR3 protein: CASSLSPTREAYYEQYF

clone size: .
D gene: TRBD1
J gene: TRBJ2-1
V gene: TRBV9
CDR3 DNA: TGTGCCAGCAGCGTCTCCGGGACAGAGATTAACAATGAGCAGTTCTTC
CDR3 protein: CASSVSGTEINNEQFF

clone size: .
D gene: .
J gene: TRBJ2-5
V gene: TRBV5-1
CDR3 DNA: TGCGCCAGCAGCTCGGACAGTGGATGGAACGAAGAGACCCAGTACTTC
CDR3 protein: CASSSDSGWNEETQYF

clone size: .
D gene: .
J gene: TRBJ1-2
V gene: TRBV2
CDR3 DNA: TGTGCCAGCAGTGCAGCCTTGGGCACCTATGGCTACACCTTC
CDR3 protein: CASSAALGTYGYTF

clone size: .
D gene: TRBD1
J gene: TRBJ1-6
V gene: TRBV14
CDR3 DNA: TGTGCCAGCAGCCAGGGACAGGGGCATTCACCCCTCCACTTT
CDR3 protein: CASSQGQGHSPLHF

clone size: .
D gene: .
J gene: TRBJ2-5
V gene: TRBV11-2
CDR3 DNA: TGTGCCAGCAGCTTAGGGGCAGCCAACCAAGAGACCCAGTACTTC
CDR3 protein: CASSLGAANQETQYF

clone size: .
D gene: TRBD1
J gene: TRBJ1-2
V gene: TRBV7-9
CDR3 DNA: TGTTCCAGCAGCTTAGTGATCCCTTTGGACAGGGCTAAGTATGGCTACACCTTC
CDR3 protein: CSSSLVIPLDRAKYGYTF

clone size: .
D gene: TRBD2
J gene: TRBJ2-3
V gene: TRBV27
CDR3 DNA: TGTGCCAGCAGTTTGGGGTTGAAGTCTAGCGGGAGAGTAGATACGCAGTATTTT
CDR3 protein: CASSLGLKSSGRVDTQYF

clone size: .
D gene: .
J gene: TRBJ1-2
V gene: TRBV14
CDR3 DNA: TGTGCCAGCAGCCAAGATCTTCTAGTCATGGGGGACTCTAACTATGGCTACACCTTC
CDR3 protein: CASSQDLLVMGDSNYGYTF

clone size: .
D gene: .
J gene: TRBJ2-7
V gene: TRBV7-6
CDR3 DNA: TGTGCCAGCAGCTTAAAACAGGGTGACTCCTACGAGCAGTACTTC
CDR3 protein: CASSLKQGDSYEQYF

clone size: .
D gene: TRBD2
J gene: TRBJ2-7
V gene: TRBV7-2
CDR3 DNA: TGTGCCAGCAGCGTAGTGGGCCTAGCGGGGGGCTCCTACGAGCAGTACTTC
CDR3 protein: CASSVVGLAGGSYEQYF

clone size: .
D gene: .
J gene: TRBJ2-1
V gene: TRBV5-1
CDR3 DNA: TGCGCCAGCAGCTTGACGGCGGGTACCCACAATGAGCAGTTCTTC
CDR3 protein: CASSLTAGTHNEQFF

clone size: .
D gene: .
J gene: TRBJ1-1
V gene: TRBV5-1
CDR3 DNA: TGCGCCAGCAGCTTGACGGGGGTGAACACTGAAGCTTTCTTT
CDR3 protein: CASSLTGVNTEAFF

clone size: once
D gene: .
J gene: TRBJ1-4
V gene: TRBV5-1
CDR3 DNA: TGCGCCAGCAGCCCGGAATCAGGGGAAAAACTGTTTTTT
CDR3 protein: CASSPESGEKLFF

clone size: .
D gene: TRBD1
J gene: TRBJ2-7
V gene: TRBV11-2
CDR3 DNA: TGTGCCAGCAGCACCCTCAACCGGGACAGGGGGCTATACGAGCAGTACTTC
CDR3 protein: CASSTLNRDRGLYEQYF

clone size: .
D gene: .
J gene: TRBJ1-3
V gene: TRBV5-5
CDR3 DNA: TGTGCCAGCAGCTTGGAAGGGGCCGAATCTCTCTCTGGAAACACCATATATTTT
CDR3 protein: CASSLEGAESLSGNTIYF